Following are 13 T cell receptor beta chains from one sample sequenced in a study of T-cell reconstitution after alpha-beta-depleted transplantation in children. Unique molecular identifiers were incorporated when the TCRbeta library was constructed. Using its own MiXCR run on the PCR reads, TCRdb lists one record per CDR3 protein. The data contain 280,000 or so distinct CDR3 sequences, about 9.9% of them singletons. Source: peripheral blood, taken 180 days after TCRalphabeta/CD19-depleted stem cell transplant. These receptors came from a male patient under 10 years old who had a stem cell transplant for chronic granulomatous disease, so the T cells may come from the graft donor.

This clonotype was seen more than once but under ten times. The rearrangement links TRBV3-1 to TRBJ2-2; TRBD1 is a possible D gene (5 bases). Germline CDR1 and CDR2: LGHDT and YNNKEL (reference sequence). V shed 5 bases and J shed 7 bases, with 17 bases lying between them. The CDR3 is 15 residues long. CDR3 DNA: TGTGCCAGCAGCAATAGCAGGGTCGAGGACGGGGAGCTGTTTTTT. Its translation is CASSNSRVEDGELFF.

The sample holds many counts of this clonotype. V is TRBV7-2 and J is TRBJ2-4; D is ambiguous. CDR3 size: 14 residues. V was trimmed by 2 bases and J by 6 bases, leaving 11 bases between them. CDR1 SGHTA and CDR2 FQGNSA come from the germline V gene. The CDR3 bases are TGTGCCAGCAGCTTAAGTGGTTATCTAAACATTCAGTACTTC. Translation gives CASSLSGYLNIQYF.

Concerning this clonotype: One junction end does not reproduce the germline sequence, and a read error may be involved. This chain joins TRBV5-1 and TRBJ2-7, with 9 bases matching TRBD1. CDR3 length: 14 amino acids. CDR1 and CDR2 from the germline V gene are SGHRS and YFSETQ. CDR3 bases: TGCGGCAGCAGCTCCGGGACAGGGACCTACGAGCAGTACTTC. It codes for CGSSSGTGTYEQYF.

This clonotype was observed many times. The chain combines TRBV7-2 with TRBJ2-1; D may be TRBD1 (5 bases). CDR1 is SGHTA, CDR2 FQGNSA, per germline. Trimming pared 0 bases from V and 9 bases from J, leaving 18 bases between. The CDR3 has 16 amino acids. The CDR3 spells CASSLAQGGLTGEQFF. The CDR3 region has the DNA TGTGCCAGCAGCTTAGCCCAGGGTGGGCTAACGGGTGAGCAGTTCTTC.

This clonotype occurred many times. This CDR3 is CASSLGVVLRGQYF. The CDR3, as DNA: TGCGCCAGCAGCTTGGGAGTGGTTTTGCGCGGGCAGTACTTC. The chain is built from TRBV5-1 and TRBJ2-7; D gene ambiguous. V lost 0 bases to trimming and J lost 9 bases, with 16 bases between them. From germline, CDR1 is SGHRS and CDR2 YFSETQ. The CDR3 has 14 amino acids.

V and J are TRBV6-1 and TRBJ1-1; 8 bases are a match to TRBD1. Germline values: CDR1 MNHNS, CDR2 SASEGT. This CDR3 comprises 16 residues. The V and J ends lost 6 bases and 4 bases, in that order; junction bases with no gene match: 13. The CDR3 here is CASRDPGTGPLTEAFF. In nucleotides, the CDR3 is TGTGCCAGCAGGGACCCCGGGACAGGACCGCTCACTGAAGCTTTCTTT.

A few counts support this clonotype. The genes are TRBV5-4 and TRBJ2-3; perhaps TRBD1 as D (6 bases). The CDR3 has 16 amino acids. CDR1 is SGHNT and CDR2 is YYREEE in the germline V gene (reference sequence). Between the trimmed V and J ends, which lost 0 bases and 6 bases, there was a span of 17 bases. This CDR3 reads CASSLAGRGARDTQYF. In DNA, the CDR3 is TGTGCCAGCAGCTTGGCCGGCAGGGGAGCAAGGGATACGCAGTATTTT.

In its sample, this clonotype was seen many times. V usage is TRBV29-1 and J usage is TRBJ2-3, with D perhaps TRBD2 (7 bases). V was cut by 8 bases and J by 6 bases, with 30 bases left in between. The CDR3 has 17 residues. Germline-derived CDR1 and CDR2 are SQVTM and ANQGSEA. The CDR3 sequence is CSFSPEGGPFMGDTQYF. The CDR3 bases are TGCAGCTTCTCCCCTGAGGGGGGGCCCTTTATGGGGGATACGCAGTATTTT.

In regard to this clonotype: A much larger clone lies a single base off, so this may be a read error. V is TRBV20-1 and J is TRBJ2-1, with D unresolved. The length of the CDR3 is 13 residues. Germline V gives CDR1 DFQATT, CDR2 SNEGSKA (reference sequence). This CDR3 reads CSALGISFNEQFF. In DNA, the CDR3 is TGCAGTGCGTTGGGGATCTCCTTCAATGAGCAGTTCTTC.

The table lists this clonotype with a few counts. The chain is built from TRBV12-3 or TRBV12-4 and TRBJ2-2; TRBD1 aligns across 9 bases. There are 16 residues in the CDR3. Trimming removed 5 bases from V and 0 bases from J; junction bases left unmatched: 4. CDR3 DNA: TGTGCCAGCAGTCAAGGGACAGGGTCGAACACCGGGGAGCTGTTTTTT. It translates to CASSQGTGSNTGELFF.

This clonotype has ten or more counts. V gene TRBV20-1 combines with J gene TRBJ2-2, with 8 bases matching TRBD1. Trimming took 0 bases from V and 3 from J; bases not matched to a gene: 9. The germline CDR1 and CDR2 sequences are DFQATT and SNEGSKA (reference sequence). This CDR3 comprises 17 residues. The CDR3 protein is CSARDLTTGGDTGELFF. The CDR3 DNA reads as TGCAGTGCTAGAGATCTGACAACAGGGGGTGACACCGGGGAGCTGTTTTTT.

In this sample, this clonotype turned up many times. The rearrangement joins TRBV20-1 to TRBJ2-7; the match to TRBD1 covers 8 bases. Per germline, CDR1 DFQATT and CDR2 SNEGSKA (reference sequence). This CDR3 spans 13 amino acids. V trimming: 1 base; J trimming: 3 bases; junction bases outside the gene matches: 2. The CDR3 sequence is CSARAGQDYEQYF. The CDR3 region has the DNA TGCAGTGCTAGAGCGGGACAGGACTACGAGCAGTACTTC.

The table lists this clonotype with many counts. V and J are TRBV6-5 and TRBJ2-7; 7 positions agree with TRBD2. From germline, CDR1 is MNHEY and CDR2 SVGAGI. Germline trimming cut 1 base from V and 5 bases from J; bases unmatched to any gene: 8. This CDR3 is 15 amino acids long. CDR3 sequence reads: CASSYFAGVGHEQYF. CDR3 coding DNA: TGTGCCAGCAGTTACTTTGCGGGAGTGGGCCACGAGCAGTACTTC.